These 2 T cell receptor beta chains originate from one sample sequenced in a study of blood T cell repertoires in COVID-19. Clones were sequenced by immunoSEQ multiplex PCR, and TCRdb holds only the in-frame ones, with some missing. Of about 170,000 clones listed, around 88% are singletons. Sample: peripheral blood. The receptors shown here come from a woman in her 70s who had recovered from COVID-19.

The chain is built from TRBV6-5 and TRBJ1-5, with D possibly TRBD1 on 5 matching bases. V lost 6 bases, J lost 4 bases, and 16 bases lay in between. The CDR3 consists of 15 residues. Germline CDR1 MNHEY, CDR2 SVGAGI. The CDR3 coding sequence is TGTGCCAGCAGCCGCGGCGGGGGGGATAATCAGCCCCAGCATTTT. Protein product: CASSRGGGDNQPQHF.

CDR3 sequence reads: CASSGPFEGTQYF. The CDR3 region has the DNA TGTGCCAGCAGCGGGCCGTTTGAGGGTACGCAGTATTTT. This chain links TRBV9 with TRBJ2-3, with D perhaps TRBD2 (5 bases). The CDR3 sequence is 13 residues long. Germline lookup yields CDR1 SGDLS and CDR2 YYNGEE. Trimming took 3 bases from V and 8 from J, leaving 13 bases between them.